The clone carrying this TCR beta chain occurred a few times. These data belong to a study of blood T cell repertoires in COVID-19. Per the germline V gene, CDR1 is LGHNA and CDR2 is YNFKEQ. The CDR3 loop spans 18 amino acids. Deletions cut 2 bases from V and 5 bases from J, with 19 bases between. Profiling relied on immunoSEQ multiplex PCR, and the TCRdb table lists in-frame clones only, not all of them. This sample yields 400,000 to 500,000 clones, of which roughly 88% are seen a single time; about 1.4% belongs to the top ten. Specimen: PBMCs or T cells enriched from blood (not recorded which). The TCR originated in a woman under 30 who had been exposed to COVID-19. The chain couples TRBV4-2 to TRBJ1-6; a possible D gene is TRBD1 (5 bases). The CDR3 region has the DNA TGTGCCAGCAGCCAATTCGGACGGGGGTCCCAAAATAATTCACCCCTCCACTTT. As protein: CASSQFGRGSQNNSPLHF.